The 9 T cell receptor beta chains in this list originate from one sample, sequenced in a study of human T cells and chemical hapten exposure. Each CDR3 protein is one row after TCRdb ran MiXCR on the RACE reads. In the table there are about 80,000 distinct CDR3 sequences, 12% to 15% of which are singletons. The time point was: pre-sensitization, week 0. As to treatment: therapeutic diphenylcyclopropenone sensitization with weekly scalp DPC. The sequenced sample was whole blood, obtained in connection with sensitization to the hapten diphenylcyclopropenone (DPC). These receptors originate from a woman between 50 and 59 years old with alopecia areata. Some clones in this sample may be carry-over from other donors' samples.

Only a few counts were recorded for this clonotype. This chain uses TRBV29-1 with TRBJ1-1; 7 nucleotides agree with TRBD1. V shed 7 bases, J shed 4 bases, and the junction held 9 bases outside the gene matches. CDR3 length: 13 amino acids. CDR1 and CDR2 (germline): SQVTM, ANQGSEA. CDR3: CSAITGVGTEAFF. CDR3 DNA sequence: TGCAGCGCTATCACAGGGGTCGGCACTGAAGCTTTCTTT.

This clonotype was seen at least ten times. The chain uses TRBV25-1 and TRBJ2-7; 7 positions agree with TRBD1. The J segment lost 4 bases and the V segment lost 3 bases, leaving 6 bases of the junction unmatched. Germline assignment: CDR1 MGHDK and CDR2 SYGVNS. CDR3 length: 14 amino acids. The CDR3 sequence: CASSDTGTAYEQYF. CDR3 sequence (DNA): TGTGCCAGCAGTGATACCGGGACAGCATACGAGCAGTACTTC.

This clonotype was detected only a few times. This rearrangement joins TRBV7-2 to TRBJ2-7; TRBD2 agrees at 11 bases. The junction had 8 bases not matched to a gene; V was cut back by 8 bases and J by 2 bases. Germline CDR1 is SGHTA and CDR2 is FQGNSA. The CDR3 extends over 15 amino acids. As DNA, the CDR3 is TGTGCCAGCTCCTCCCCGACTAGCGGGGCCTACGAGCAGTACTTC. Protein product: CASSSPTSGAYEQYF.

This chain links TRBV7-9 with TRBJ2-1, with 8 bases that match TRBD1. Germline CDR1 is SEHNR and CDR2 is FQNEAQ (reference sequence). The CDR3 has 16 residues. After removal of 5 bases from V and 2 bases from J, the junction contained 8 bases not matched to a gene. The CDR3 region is CASSQGQGGPYNEQFF. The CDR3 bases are TGTGCCAGCAGCCAAGGACAGGGTGGCCCCTACAATGAGCAGTTCTTC.

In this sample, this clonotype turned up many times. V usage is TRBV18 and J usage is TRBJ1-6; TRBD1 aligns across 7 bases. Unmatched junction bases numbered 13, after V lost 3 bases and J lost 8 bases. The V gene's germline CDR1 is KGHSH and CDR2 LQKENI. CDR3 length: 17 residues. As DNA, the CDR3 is TGTGCCAGCTCACCTAAAGGGGGCAGGCAGCATGATTCACCCCTCCACTTT. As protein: CASSPKGGRQHDSPLHF.

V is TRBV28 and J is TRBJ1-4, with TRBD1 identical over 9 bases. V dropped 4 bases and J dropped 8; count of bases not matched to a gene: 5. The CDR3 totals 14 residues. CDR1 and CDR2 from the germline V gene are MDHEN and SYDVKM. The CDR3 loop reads CASSSGTGREKLFF. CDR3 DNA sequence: TGTGCCAGCAGTTCTGGGACAGGGCGAGAAAAACTGTTTTTT.

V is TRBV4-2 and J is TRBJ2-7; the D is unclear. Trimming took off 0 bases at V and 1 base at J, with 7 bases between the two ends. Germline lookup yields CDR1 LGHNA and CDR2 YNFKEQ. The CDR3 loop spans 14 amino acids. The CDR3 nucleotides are TGTGCCAGCAGCCAAGACCCGAATTCCTACGAGCAGTACTTC. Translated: CASSQDPNSYEQYF.

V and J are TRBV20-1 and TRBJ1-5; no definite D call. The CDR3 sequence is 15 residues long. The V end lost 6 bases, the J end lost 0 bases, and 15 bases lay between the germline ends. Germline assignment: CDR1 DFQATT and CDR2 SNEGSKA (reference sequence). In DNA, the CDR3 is TGCAGTGCCGGAGACTCTAGGGATAGCAATCAGCCCCAGCATTTT. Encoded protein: CSAGDSRDSNQPQHF.

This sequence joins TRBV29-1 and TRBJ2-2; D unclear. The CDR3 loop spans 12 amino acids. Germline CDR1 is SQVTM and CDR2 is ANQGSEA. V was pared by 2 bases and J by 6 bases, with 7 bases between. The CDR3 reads CSVEKSPGELFF. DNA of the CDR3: TGCAGCGTTGAAAAGTCCCCCGGGGAGCTGTTTTTT.